Sequencing of this T cell receptor beta chain was carried out in a study of T cells in Graves' hyperthyroidism and ophthalmopathy. Study-wide results and caveats: Appearing also in blood were most of the thyroid clonotypes expanded above 0.001. Ophthalmopathy could be told apart from stable hyperthyroidism with a 13 V-J model.

This CDR3 spans 16 amino acids. Per the germline V gene, CDR1 is MNHNS and CDR2 is SASEGT. Trimming at V came to 1 base and at J to 3 bases, leaving 9 bases not matched to a gene. The study included ophthalmopathy patients with Clinical Activity Score at least 3, NOSPECS grade at least 4 and duration under 3 months. This clonotype was seen many times. Antigen: not known. RNA transcripts yielded amplified TCR beta CDR3 regions. A first-round RT-PCR of the TCR CDR3 used the HTBI primer set. TCRdb re-derived calls from the multiplex PCR reads in MiXCR, one entry per CDR3 protein. The data show about 410,000 distinct CDR3 sequences, with roughly 15% seen just once and less than 15% held by the top ten.

This sequence joins TRBV6-1 and TRBJ2-7; 7 bases agree with TRBD1. This receptor was identified in a man aged 18 to 30 with Graves' ophthalmopathy. Input material: blood. CDR3 nucleotides: TGTGCCAGCAGTGAAGGGATCAGGACAGGTGGCTACGAGCAGTACTTC. Translated, it gives CASSEGIRTGGYEQYF.